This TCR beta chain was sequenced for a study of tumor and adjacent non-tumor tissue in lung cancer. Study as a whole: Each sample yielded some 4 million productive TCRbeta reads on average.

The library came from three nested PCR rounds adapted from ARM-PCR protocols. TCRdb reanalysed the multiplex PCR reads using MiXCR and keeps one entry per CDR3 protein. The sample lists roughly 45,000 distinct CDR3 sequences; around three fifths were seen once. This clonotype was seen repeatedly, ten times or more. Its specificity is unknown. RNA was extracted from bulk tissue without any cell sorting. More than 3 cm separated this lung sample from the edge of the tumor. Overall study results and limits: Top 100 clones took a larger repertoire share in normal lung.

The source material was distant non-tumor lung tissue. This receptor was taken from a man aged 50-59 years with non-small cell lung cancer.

DNA of the CDR3: TGTGCCTGGAGTTGGGGGAGGGGACCGCCAGGCTACACCTTC. Its protein is CAWSWGRGPPGYTF. The V and J genes are TRBV30 and TRBJ1-2, with a possible D match to TRBD1 (5 bases). V was trimmed by 2 bases and J by 8 bases, leaving 18 bases between them. The CDR3 is 14 residues long. Germline V CDR1 and CDR2: GTSNPN, SVGIG (reference sequence).